The TCR beta chain described here comes from a study of T cells in Graves' hyperthyroidism and ophthalmopathy. This clonotype came up many times. Its antigen remains unknown. V lost 3 bases, J lost 6 bases, and 12 bases lay in between. This CDR3 contains 14 residues. Amplified TCR beta CDR3 regions came from RNA transcripts. HTBI primers were used for first-round RT-PCR of the TCR CDR3. TCRdb called the multiplex PCR reads again in MiXCR, with one record for every CDR3 protein. The sample yields under 400,000 distinct CDR3 sequences, roughly 20% seen once. Study-wide points: Ophthalmopathy got predicted by the model a median 6.5 months before its onset. In blood, most of the thyroid clonotypes expanded above 0.001 were also present.

Lactation, pregnancy, other autoimmune disease or uncontrolled infection excluded patients. On the basis of clinical symptoms, serum thyroxine and TRAb, thyroid ultrasound and orbital computed tomography, diagnoses were made. Sequencing used blood. The sequence derives from a woman aged 40 to 50 with Graves' ophthalmopathy. The V and J genes are TRBV12-3 or TRBV12-4 and TRBJ1-3; the D is unclear. Here the CDR3 reads CASSFSTFQNTIYF. CDR3 in DNA: TGTGCCAGCAGTTTTTCGACATTTCAAAACACCATATATTTT.